Below, 17 T cell receptor beta chains from the same sample are listed, as sequenced in a study of blood T cell repertoires in COVID-19 (dated by TCRdb to the early 2020s). Libraries were prepared through the immunoSEQ multiplex PCR assay. This immuneACCESS table, as held by TCRdb, lists in-frame sequences with V and J called but not all clones. Of the missing ones, under half trace to an unresolved V gene in checked studies; the others have no known cause. This sample lists 50,000 to 65,000 clones; roughly 84% were detected once. 15% to 20% of the sample is held by the ten biggest clonotypes. The sequenced material came from peripheral blood. The receptor set was obtained from a man aged 55-75 years with COVID-19, enrolled during active disease.

The chain recombines TRBV5-4 with TRBJ2-3; 10 bases agree with TRBD2. Germline V gene sequence: CDR1 SGHNT, CDR2 YYREEE (reference sequence). The trim removed 4 bases at V and 3 bases at J, leaving 11 bases unmatched. This CDR3 has 17 residues. CDR3 sequence reads: CASSPTAKRGGTDTQYF. In DNA form, the CDR3 reads TGTGCCAGCAGCCCCACAGCTAAGCGGGGGGGAACAGATACGCAGTATTTT. Looking up the rest from reference TRBV5-4 and TRBJ2-3 gives the full variable domain: ETGVTQSPTHLIKTRGQQVTLRCSSQSGHNTVSWYQQALGQGPQFIFQYYREEENGRGNFPPRFSGLQFPNYSSELNVNALELDDSALYLCASSPTAKRGGTDTQYFGPGTRLTVL.

In its sample, this clone was seen a few times. The CDR3 loop reads CASSVSRGDTGELFF. In DNA, the CDR3 is TGTGCCAGCAGTGTCTCTCGGGGGGACACCGGGGAGCTGTTTTTT. This chain uses TRBV2 with TRBJ2-2; 7 bases match TRBD2. Looked up from germline, CDR1 is SNHLY and CDR2 is FYNNEI. This CDR3 comprises 15 residues. Trimming at V came to 4 bases and at J to 3 bases, leaving 5 bases not matched to a gene.

The chain couples TRBV5-6 to TRBJ2-1, with D possibly TRBD1 on 5 matching bases. The CDR3 consists of 17 residues. Looked up from germline, CDR1 is SGHDT and CDR2 is YYEEEE. Trimming left V 0 bases short and J 5 bases short, with 18 bases between. CDR3 sequence: CASSLGWRQGPDNEQFF. CDR3 nucleotides: TGTGCCAGCAGCTTGGGGTGGCGGCAGGGCCCCGACAATGAGCAGTTCTTC.

Comments on this clone: Since the CDR3 does not end with the conserved phenylalanine or tryptophan, this likely comes from a read error. It is unclear where the CDR3 begins or ends on the DNA, so no DNA is shown, and the CDR3 is as TCRdb lists it. The J gene is TRBJ2-7, the V gene TRBV23-1; the listed D gene, TRBD1, was not tested against the DNA. TRBV23-1 falls under the ORF class, with uncertain function. The CDR3 region is 10 residues in length, termini included. This CDR3 reads CASSLRQGGI.

The chain has TRBV9 and TRBJ2-5; tentative D call: TRBD1 (5 bases). Germline CDR1 is SGDLS and CDR2 is YYNGEE. V lost 0 bases to trimming and J lost 4 bases, with 19 bases between them. The CDR3 runs to 17 residues. The CDR3 sequence is CASSVDAGIISGETQYF. The CDR3 nucleotides are TGTGCCAGCAGCGTAGACGCAGGGATCATCTCAGGAGAGACCCAGTACTTC.

V gene TRBV28 combines with J gene TRBJ2-3; 8 bases match TRBD2. The germline gives CDR1 MDHEN, CDR2 SYDVKM. The CDR3 runs to 16 residues. V lost 5 bases to trimming and J lost 1 base; unmatched junction nucleotides: 8. The CDR3 sequence is CASSPWTSRGTDTQYF. CDR3 nucleotide sequence: TGTGCCAGCAGTCCTTGGACTAGCAGAGGCACAGATACGCAGTATTTT.

This clone has only one observation. The J gene is TRBJ1-1, the V gene TRBV2; D gene ambiguous. V dropped 9 bases and J dropped 2 bases, with 10 bases sitting between them. The CDR3 length is 12 residues. Germline V gives CDR1 SNHLY, CDR2 FYNNEI. CDR3 nucleotide sequence: TGTGCCAGTCGGGGAGACAACACTGAAGCTTTCTTT. Translation: CASRGDNTEAFF.

CDR3 nucleotides: TGTGCCACCAGCAGGGACAGGGGGTCGGAGACCCAGTACTTC. Protein product: CATSRDRGSETQYF. The chain combines TRBV15 with TRBJ2-5; the match to TRBD1 covers 10 bases. V lost 3 bases and J lost 5; bases outside the gene matches: 3. Germline lookup yields CDR1 LNHNV and CDR2 YYDKDF (reference sequence). The CDR3 contains 14 residues.

The rearrangement links TRBV6-5 to TRBJ1-5; 8 nucleotides match TRBD1. This CDR3 is 15 amino acids long. Trimming took 5 bases from V and 2 from J; bases not matched to a gene: 5. Germline CDR1 is MNHEY and CDR2 is SVGAGI. The CDR3 here is CASSRGTGGNQPQHF. The CDR3 nucleotides read TGTGCCAGCAGTAGAGGGACAGGAGGCAATCAGCCCCAGCATTTT.

This clone came up once. The chain recombines TRBV2 with TRBJ2-1, with 8 bases aligning to TRBD2. Germline lookup yields CDR1 SNHLY and CDR2 FYNNEI. V lost 4 bases, J lost 4 bases, and 0 bases stayed unmatched. This CDR3 is 13 amino acids long. This chain's CDR3 is CASSAGGYNEQFF. The CDR3 coding sequence is TGTGCCAGCAGTGCGGGAGGGTACAATGAGCAGTTCTTC.

The V gene is TRBV5-4, the J gene TRBJ1-6; perhaps TRBD1 as D (6 bases). The V end was cut by 4 bases, the J end by 5 bases, with 16 bases between. Germline V gene lookup returns CDR1 SGHNT and CDR2 YYREEE (reference sequence). This CDR3 has 16 residues. For the CDR3, the DNA is TGTGCCAGCAGCCCAAGGGGGGGCACTGATAATTCACCCCTCCACTTT. This encodes CASSPRGGTDNSPLHF.

The CDR3 DNA reads as TGTGCCAGCAGCGTAGCTCCGGGACAAATCTTCTCTGGGGCCAACGTCCTGACTTTC. Its protein product is CASSVAPGQIFSGANVLTF. The V call is TRBV9, the J call TRBJ2-6; possible D gene TRBD1, 6 bases. CDR1 and CDR2 (germline): SGDLS, YYNGEE. The CDR3 has 19 amino acids. Trimming cost V 0 bases and J 0 bases, with 16 bases left between them.

The rearrangement links TRBV5-4 to TRBJ1-1; possibly TRBD1 for D (6 bases). Trimming pared 4 bases from V and 5 bases from J, leaving 15 bases between. CDR3 length: 14 amino acids. In germline, CDR1 is SGHNT, CDR2 YYREEE (reference sequence). The CDR3 loop is CASSTDRTITEAFF. DNA of the CDR3: TGTGCCAGCAGCACAGACAGGACGATAACTGAAGCTTTCTTT.

The CDR3 DNA is TGTGCCAGCAGCCCGATCGCCAGATACTCCTACGAGCAGTACTTC. It translates to CASSPIARYSYEQYF. This rearrangement joins TRBV7-9 to TRBJ2-7; D not certain. CDR3 length: 15 amino acids. Germline CDR1 reads SEHNR; CDR2 reads FQNEAQ (reference sequence). The V end lost 5 bases, the J end lost 0 bases, and 14 bases lay between the germline ends.

The rearrangement joins TRBV30 to TRBJ2-2, with TRBD2 identical over 11 bases. This CDR3 region has 16 residues. V was pared by 1 base and J by 4 bases, with 5 bases of the junction left unmatched. Germline V gene sequence: CDR1 GTSNPN, CDR2 SVGIG (reference sequence). CDR3 region: CAWSAYSGRVTGELFF. The CDR3, as DNA: TGTGCCTGGAGTGCCTATAGCGGGAGGGTCACCGGGGAGCTGTTTTTT.

This clone was seen once. The chain recombines TRBV12-5 with TRBJ1-1; TRBD1 agrees at 9 bases. The V gene's germline CDR1 is LGHNT and CDR2 FRNRAP. Unmatched junction bases numbered 4, after V lost 5 bases and J lost 3 bases. The CDR3 spans 14 residues. CDR3 loop: CASGLRQGDTEAFF. CDR3 DNA sequence: TGTGCTAGTGGTCTGAGACAGGGGGACACTGAAGCTTTCTTT.

The J gene is TRBJ1-4, the V gene TRBV9, with 7 bases aligning to TRBD1. V shed 4 bases and J 6 bases; nucleotides not matched to a gene: 9. The germline V gene encodes CDR1 SGDLS and CDR2 YYNGEE. The CDR3 sequence is 15 residues long. CDR3 nucleotides: TGTGCCAGCAGCCCACGACAGGGATGGGATGAAAAACTGTTTTTT. Translated, it gives CASSPRQGWDEKLFF.